This T cell receptor beta chain was captured by sequencing in a study of OX40 agonist ivuxolimab in advanced cancers. Libraries were prepared by immunoSEQ multiplex PCR; TCRdb keeps only in-frame clonotypes and omits some of them. This sample carries some 110,000 clones, just over 90% of them seen once, and the ten largest clones take around 0.47%. Per germline, CDR1 MNHEY and CDR2 SVGAGI. The CDR3 consists of 15 residues. The V end lost 4 bases, the J end lost 6 bases, and 15 bases lay between the germline ends. The chain couples TRBV6-5 to TRBJ1-4; D may be TRBD1 (5 bases). The origin of this receptor is an adult with an advanced solid tumor such as melanoma, head and neck, liver or kidney cancer. Sequenced material: CD4+ or CD8+ T cells sorted from blood, taken in a trial of the OX40 agonist ivuxolimab. The CDR3 is CASSSSGARHEKLFF. The CDR3 nucleotides are TGTGCCAGCAGTTCCTCCGGGGCGAGGCATGAAAAACTGTTTTTT.